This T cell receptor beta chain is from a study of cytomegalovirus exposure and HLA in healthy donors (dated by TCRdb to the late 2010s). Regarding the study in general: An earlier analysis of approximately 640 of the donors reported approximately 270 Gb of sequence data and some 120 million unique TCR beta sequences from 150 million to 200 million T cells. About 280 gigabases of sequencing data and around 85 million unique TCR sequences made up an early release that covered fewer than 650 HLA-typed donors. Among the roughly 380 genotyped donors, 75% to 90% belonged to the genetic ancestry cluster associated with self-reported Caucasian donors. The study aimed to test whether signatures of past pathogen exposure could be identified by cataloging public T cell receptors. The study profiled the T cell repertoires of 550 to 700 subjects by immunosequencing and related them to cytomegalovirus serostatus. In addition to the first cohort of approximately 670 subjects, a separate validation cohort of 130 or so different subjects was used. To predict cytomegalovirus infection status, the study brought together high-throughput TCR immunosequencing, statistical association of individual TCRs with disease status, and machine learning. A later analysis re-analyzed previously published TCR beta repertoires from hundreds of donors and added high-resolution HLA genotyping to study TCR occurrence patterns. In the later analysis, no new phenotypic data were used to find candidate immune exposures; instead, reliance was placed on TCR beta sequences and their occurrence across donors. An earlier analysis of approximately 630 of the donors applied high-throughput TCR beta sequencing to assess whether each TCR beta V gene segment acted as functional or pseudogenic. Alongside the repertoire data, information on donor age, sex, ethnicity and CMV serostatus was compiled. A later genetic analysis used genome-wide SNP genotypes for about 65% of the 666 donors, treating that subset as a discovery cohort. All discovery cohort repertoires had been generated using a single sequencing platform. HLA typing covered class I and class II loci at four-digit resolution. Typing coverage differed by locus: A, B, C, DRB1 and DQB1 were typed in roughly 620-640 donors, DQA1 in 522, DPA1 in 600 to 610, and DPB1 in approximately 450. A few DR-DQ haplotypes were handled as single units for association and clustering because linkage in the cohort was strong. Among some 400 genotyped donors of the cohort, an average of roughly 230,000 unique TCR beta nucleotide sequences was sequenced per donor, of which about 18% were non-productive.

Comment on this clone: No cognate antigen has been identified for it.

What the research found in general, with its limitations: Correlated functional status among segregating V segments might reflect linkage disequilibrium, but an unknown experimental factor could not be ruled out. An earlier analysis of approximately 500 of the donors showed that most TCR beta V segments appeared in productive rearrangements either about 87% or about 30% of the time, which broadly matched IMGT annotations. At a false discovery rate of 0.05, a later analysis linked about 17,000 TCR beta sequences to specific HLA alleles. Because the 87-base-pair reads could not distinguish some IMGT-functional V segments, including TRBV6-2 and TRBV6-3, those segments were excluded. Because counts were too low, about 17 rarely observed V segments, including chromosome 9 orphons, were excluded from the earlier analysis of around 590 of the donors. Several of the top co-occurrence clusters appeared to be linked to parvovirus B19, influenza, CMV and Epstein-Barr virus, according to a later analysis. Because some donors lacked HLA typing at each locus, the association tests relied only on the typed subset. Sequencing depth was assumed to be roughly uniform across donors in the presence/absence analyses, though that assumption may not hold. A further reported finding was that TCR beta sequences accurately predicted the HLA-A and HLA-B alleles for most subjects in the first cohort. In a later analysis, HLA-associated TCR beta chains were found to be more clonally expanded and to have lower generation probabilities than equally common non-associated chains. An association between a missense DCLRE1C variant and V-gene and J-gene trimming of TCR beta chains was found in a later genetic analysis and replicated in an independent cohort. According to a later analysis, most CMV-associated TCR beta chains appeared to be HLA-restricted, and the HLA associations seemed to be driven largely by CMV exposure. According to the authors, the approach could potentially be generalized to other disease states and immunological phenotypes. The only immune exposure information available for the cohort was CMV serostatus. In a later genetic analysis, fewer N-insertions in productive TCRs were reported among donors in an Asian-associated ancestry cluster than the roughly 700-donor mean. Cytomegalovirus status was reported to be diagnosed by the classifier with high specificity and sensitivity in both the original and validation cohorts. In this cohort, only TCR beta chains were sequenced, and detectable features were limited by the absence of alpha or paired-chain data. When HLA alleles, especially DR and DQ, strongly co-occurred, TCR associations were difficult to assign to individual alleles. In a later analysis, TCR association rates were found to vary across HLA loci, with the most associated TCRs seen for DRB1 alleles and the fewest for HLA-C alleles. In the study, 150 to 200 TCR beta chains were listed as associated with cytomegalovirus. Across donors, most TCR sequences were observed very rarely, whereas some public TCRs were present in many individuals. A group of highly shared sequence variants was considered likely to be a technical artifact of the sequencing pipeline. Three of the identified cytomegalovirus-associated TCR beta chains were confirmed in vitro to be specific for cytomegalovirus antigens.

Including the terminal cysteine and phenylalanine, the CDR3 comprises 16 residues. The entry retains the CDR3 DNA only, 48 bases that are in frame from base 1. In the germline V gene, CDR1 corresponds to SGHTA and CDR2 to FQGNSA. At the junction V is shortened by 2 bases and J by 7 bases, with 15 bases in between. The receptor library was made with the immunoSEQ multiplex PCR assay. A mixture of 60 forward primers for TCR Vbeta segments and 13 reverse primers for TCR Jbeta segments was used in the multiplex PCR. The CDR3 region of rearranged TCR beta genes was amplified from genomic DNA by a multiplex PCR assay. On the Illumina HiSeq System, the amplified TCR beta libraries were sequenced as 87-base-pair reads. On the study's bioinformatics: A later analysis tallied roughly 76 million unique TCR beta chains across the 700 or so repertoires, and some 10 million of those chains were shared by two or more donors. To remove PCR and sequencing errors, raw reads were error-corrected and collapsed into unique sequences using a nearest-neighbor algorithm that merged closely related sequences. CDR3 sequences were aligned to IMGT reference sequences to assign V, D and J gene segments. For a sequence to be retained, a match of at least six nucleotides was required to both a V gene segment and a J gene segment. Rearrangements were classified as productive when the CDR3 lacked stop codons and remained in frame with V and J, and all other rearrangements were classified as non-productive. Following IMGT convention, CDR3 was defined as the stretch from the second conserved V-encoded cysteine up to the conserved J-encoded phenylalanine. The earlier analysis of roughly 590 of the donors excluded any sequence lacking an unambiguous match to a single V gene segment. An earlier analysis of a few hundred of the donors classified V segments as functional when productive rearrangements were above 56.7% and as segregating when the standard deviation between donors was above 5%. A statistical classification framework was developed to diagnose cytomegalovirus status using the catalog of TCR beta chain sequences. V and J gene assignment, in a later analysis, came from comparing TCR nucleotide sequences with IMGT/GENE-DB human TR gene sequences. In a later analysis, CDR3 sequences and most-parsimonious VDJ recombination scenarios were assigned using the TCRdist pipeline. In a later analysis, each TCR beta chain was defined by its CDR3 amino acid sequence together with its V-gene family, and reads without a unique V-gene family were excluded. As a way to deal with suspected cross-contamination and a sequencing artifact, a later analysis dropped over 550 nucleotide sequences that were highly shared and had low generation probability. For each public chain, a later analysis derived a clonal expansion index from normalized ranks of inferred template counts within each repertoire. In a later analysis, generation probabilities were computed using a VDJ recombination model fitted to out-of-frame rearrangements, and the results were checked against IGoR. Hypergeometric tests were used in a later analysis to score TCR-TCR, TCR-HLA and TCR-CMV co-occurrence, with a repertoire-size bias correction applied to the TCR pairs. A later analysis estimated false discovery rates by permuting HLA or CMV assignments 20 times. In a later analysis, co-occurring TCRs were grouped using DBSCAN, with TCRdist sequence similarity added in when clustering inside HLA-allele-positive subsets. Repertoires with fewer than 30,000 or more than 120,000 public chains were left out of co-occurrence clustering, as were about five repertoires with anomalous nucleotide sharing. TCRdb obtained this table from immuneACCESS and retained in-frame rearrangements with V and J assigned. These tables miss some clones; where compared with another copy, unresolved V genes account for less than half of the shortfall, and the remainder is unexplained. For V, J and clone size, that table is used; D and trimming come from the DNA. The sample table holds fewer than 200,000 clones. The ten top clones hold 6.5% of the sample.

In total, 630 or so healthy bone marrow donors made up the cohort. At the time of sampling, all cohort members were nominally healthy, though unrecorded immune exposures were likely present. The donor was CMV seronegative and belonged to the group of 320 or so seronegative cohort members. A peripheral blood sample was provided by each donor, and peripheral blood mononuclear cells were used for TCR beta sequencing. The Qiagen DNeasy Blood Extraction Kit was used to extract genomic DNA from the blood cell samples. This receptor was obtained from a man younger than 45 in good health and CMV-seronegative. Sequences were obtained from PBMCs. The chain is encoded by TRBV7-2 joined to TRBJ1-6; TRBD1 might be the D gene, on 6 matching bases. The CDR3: CASSLSRTVGNSPLHF. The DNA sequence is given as TGTGCCAGCAGCTTATCCCGGACAGTAGGAAATTCACCCCTCCACTTT.